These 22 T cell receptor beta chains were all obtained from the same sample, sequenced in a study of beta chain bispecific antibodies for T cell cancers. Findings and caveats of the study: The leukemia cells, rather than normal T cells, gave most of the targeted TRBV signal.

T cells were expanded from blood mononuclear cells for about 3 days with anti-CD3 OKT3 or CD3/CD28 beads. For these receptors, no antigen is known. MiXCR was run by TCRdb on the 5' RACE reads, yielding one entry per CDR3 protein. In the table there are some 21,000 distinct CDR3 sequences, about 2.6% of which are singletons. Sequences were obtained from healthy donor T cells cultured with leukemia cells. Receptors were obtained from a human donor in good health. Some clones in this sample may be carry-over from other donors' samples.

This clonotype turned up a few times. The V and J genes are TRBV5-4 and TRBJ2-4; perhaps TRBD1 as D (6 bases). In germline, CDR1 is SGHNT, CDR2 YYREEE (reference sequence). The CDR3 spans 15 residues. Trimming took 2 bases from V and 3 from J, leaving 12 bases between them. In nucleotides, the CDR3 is TGTGCCAGCAGCTTTCAGGGGAGTGTCAAAAACATTCAGTACTTC. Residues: CASSFQGSVKNIQYF.

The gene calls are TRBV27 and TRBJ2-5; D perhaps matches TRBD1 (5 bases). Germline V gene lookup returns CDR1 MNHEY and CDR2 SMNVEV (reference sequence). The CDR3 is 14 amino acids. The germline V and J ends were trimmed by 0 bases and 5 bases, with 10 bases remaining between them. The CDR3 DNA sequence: TGTGCCAGCAGTTTATCGCCAGGGCCGGAGACCCAGTACTTC. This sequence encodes CASSLSPGPETQYF.

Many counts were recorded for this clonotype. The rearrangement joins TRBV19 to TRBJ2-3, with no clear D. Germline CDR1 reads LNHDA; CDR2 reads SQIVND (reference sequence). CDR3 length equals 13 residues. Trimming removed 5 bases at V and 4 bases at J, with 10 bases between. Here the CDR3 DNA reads TGTGCCAGTAGTCTCCTCCCCGCAGATACGCAGTATTTT. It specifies CASSLLPADTQYF.

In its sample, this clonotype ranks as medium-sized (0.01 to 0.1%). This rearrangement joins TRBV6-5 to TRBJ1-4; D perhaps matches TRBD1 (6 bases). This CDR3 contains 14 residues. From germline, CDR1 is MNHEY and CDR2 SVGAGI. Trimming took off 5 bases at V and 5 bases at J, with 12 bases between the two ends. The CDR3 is CASSLGQLNEKLFF. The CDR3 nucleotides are TGTGCCAGCAGTCTAGGACAGCTGAATGAAAAACTGTTTTTT.

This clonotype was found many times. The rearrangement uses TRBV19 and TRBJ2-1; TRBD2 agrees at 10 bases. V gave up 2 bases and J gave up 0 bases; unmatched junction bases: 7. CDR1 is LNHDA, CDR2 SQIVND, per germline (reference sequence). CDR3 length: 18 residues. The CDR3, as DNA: TGTGCCAGTAGTATACTAGCGGGGGCCTTCAGCTCCTACAATGAGCAGTTCTTC. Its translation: CASSILAGAFSSYNEQFF.

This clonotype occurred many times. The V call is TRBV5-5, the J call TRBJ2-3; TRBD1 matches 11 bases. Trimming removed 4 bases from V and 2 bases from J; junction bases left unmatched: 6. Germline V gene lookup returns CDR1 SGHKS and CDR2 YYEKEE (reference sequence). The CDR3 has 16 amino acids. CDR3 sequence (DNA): TGTGCCAGCAGCCCCGGGACAGGGGGACTCACAGATACGCAGTATTTT. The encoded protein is CASSPGTGGLTDTQYF.

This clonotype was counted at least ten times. The CDR3 here is CASSSGQANTEAFF. CDR3 DNA sequence: TGCGCCAGCAGCTCCGGACAGGCGAACACTGAAGCTTTCTTT. This chain joins TRBV5-1 and TRBJ1-1; the match to TRBD1 covers 7 bases. The CDR3 loop spans 14 amino acids. The germline gives CDR1 SGHRS, CDR2 YFSETQ. V was pared by 3 bases and J by 1 base, with 3 bases of the junction left unmatched.

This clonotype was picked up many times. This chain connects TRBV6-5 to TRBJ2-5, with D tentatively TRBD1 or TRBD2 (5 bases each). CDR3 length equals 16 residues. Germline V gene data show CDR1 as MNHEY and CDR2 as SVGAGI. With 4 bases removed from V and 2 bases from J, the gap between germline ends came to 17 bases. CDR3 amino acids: CASSLKPGPLQETQYF. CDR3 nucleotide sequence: TGTGCCAGCAGTTTAAAACCGGGACCGCTACAAGAGACCCAGTACTTC.

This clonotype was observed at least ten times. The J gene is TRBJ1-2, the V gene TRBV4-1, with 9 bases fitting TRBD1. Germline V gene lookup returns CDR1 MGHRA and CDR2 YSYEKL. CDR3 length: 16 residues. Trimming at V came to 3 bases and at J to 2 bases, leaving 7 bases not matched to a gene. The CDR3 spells CASSHLGQGTNYGYTF. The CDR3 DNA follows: TGCGCCAGCAGCCACCTCGGACAGGGGACAAACTATGGCTACACCTTC.

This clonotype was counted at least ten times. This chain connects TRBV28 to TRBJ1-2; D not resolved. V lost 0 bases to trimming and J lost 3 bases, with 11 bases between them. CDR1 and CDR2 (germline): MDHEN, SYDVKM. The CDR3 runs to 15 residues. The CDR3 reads CASSLWSREDYGYTF. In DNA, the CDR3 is TGTGCCAGCAGTTTATGGTCAAGGGAGGACTATGGCTACACCTTC.

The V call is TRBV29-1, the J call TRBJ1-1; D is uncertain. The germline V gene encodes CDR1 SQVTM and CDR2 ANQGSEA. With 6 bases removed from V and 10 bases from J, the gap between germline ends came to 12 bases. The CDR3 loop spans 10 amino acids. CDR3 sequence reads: CSVHTTSAFF. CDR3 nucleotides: TGCAGCGTCCACACCACATCAGCTTTCTTT. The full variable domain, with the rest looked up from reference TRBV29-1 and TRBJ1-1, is SAVISQKPSRDICQRGTSLTIQCQVDSQVTMMFWYRQQPGQSLTLIATANQGSEATYESGFVIDKFPISRPNLTFSTLTVSNMSPEDSSIYLCSVHTTSAFFGQGTRLTVV.

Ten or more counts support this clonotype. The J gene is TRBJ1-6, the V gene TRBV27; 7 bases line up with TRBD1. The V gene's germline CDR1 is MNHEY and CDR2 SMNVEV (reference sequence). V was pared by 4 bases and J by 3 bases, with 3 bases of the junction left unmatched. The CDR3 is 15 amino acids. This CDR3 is CASSSQGGYNSPLHF. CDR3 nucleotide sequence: TGTGCCAGCAGTTCCCAGGGGGGCTATAATTCACCCCTCCACTTT.

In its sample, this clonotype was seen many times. CDR3 region: CSAREYRGSYEQYF. CDR3 nucleotide sequence: TGCAGTGCTAGGGAGTACAGGGGCTCCTACGAGCAGTACTTC. The J gene is TRBJ2-7, the V gene TRBV20-1; 7 nucleotides agree with TRBD1. Germline assignment: CDR1 DFQATT and CDR2 SNEGSKA (reference sequence). The CDR3 runs 14 residues. V trimming: 3 bases; J trimming: 0 bases; junction bases outside the gene matches: 5.

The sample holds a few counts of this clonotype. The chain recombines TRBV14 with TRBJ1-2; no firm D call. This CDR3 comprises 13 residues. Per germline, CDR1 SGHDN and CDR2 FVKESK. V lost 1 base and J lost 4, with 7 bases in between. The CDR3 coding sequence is TGTGCCAGCAGCCAAGGTACCCCCTATGGCTACACCTTC. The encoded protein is CASSQGTPYGYTF.

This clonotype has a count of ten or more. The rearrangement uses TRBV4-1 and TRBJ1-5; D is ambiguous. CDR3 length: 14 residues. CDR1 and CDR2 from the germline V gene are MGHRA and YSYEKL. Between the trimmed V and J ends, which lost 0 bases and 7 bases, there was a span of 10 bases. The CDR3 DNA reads TGCGCCAGCAGCCAAGATTCCCCGGCACAGCCCCAGCATTTT. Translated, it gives CASSQDSPAQPQHF.

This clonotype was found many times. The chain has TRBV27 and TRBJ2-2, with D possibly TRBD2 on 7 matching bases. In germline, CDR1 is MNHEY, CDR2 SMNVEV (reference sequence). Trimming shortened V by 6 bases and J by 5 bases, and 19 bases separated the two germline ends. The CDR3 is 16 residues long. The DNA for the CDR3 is TGTGCCAGCAGGGGGGGGAAAACAGGGCGGACCGGGGAGCTGTTTTTT. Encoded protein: CASRGGKTGRTGELFF.

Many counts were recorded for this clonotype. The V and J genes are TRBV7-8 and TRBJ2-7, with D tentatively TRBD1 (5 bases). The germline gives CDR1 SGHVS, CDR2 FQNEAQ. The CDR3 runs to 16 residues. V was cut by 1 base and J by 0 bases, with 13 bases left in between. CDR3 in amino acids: CASSLVGQGASYEQYF. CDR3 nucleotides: TGTGCCAGCAGCTTAGTTGGTCAGGGCGCCTCCTACGAGCAGTACTTC.

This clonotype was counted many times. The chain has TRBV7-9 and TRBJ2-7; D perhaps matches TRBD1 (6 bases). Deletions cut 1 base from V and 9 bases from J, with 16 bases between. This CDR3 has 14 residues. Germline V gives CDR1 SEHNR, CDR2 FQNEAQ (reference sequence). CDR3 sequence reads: CASSLDIQGLGQYF. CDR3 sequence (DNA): TGTGCCAGCAGCTTAGATATACAGGGTTTGGGGCAGTACTTC.

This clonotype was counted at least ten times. CDR3 amino acids: CASSLKSWGYEQYF. DNA of the CDR3: TGTGCCAGCAGTTTAAAGAGCTGGGGCTACGAGCAGTACTTC. The V and J genes are TRBV27 and TRBJ2-7; D gene uncertain. Germline CDR1 reads MNHEY; CDR2 reads SMNVEV (reference sequence). V shed 2 bases and J shed 3 bases, with 11 bases lying between them. CDR3 length: 14 residues.

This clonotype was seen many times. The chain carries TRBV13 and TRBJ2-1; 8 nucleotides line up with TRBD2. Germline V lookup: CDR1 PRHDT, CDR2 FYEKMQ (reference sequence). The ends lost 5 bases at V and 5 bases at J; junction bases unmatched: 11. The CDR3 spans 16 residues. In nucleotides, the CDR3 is TGTGCCAGCAGCGATACGGGGGCGGGGGGAAACAATGAGCAGTTCTTC. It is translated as CASSDTGAGGNNEQFF.

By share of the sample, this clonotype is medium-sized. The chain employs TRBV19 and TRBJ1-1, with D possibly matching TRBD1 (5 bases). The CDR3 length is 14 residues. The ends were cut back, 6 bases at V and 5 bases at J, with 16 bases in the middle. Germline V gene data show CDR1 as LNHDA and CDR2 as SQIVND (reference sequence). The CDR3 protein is CASRGDPLRTEAFF. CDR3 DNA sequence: TGTGCCAGTAGGGGGGACCCGCTGAGGACTGAAGCTTTCTTT.

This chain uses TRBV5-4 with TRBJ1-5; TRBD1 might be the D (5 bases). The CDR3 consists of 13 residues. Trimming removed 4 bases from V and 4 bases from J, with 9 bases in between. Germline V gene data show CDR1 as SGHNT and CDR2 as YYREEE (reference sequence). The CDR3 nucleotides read TGTGCCAGCAGCCGGGACGGGAATCAGCCCCAGCATTTT. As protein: CASSRDGNQPQHF. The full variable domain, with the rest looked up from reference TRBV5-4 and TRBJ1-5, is ETGVTQSPTHLIKTRGQQVTLRCSSQSGHNTVSWYQQALGQGPQFIFQYYREEENGRGNFPPRFSGLQFPNYSSELNVNALELDDSALYLCASSRDGNQPQHFGDGTRLSIL.